This TCR beta chain was profiled in a study of blood T cell repertoires in COVID-19. Study-wide background: Whether acute or convalescent, the COVID-19 samples came from the United States, Italy and Spain.

Between the trimmed V and J ends, which lost 3 bases and 3 bases, there was a span of 20 bases. The V gene's germline CDR1 is KGHSH and CDR2 LQKENI. The CDR3 loop spans 17 amino acids. Residents of over 20 US areas, aged about 18 to 95 years, made up the participants. Methods used by the authors: Using reference gene primer amplification, nucleated cell counts were estimated. Sequenced by immunoSEQ multiplex PCR; TCRdb stores in-frame clones only, minus some. V and J calls and clone size are copied from that table; D and trimming were computed from the DNA. The sample has more than 250,000 clones, nearly 90% seen once.

Source material: PBMCs or T cells enriched from blood (not recorded which). The V and J genes are TRBV18 and TRBJ1-1; tentative D call: TRBD1 (5 bases). The origin of this receptor is a woman aged 18-30 years with acute COVID-19. The CDR3 bases are TGTGCCAGCTCACCCGATTTGTGGGCGATCAGGGACACTGAAGCTTTCTTT. It codes for CASSPDLWAIRDTEAFF.